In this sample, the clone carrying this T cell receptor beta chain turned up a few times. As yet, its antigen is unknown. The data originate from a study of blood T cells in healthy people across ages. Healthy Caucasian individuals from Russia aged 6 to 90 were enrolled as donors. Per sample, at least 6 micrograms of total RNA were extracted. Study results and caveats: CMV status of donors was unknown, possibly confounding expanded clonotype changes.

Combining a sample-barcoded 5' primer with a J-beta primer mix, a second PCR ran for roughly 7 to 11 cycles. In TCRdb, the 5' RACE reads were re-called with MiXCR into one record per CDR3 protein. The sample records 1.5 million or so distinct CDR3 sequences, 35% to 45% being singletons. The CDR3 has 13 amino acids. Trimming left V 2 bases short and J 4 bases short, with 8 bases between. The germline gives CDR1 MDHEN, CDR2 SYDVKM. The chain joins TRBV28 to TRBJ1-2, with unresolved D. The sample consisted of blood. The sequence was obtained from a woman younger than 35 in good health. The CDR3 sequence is CASSLNPSYGYTF. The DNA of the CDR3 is TGTGCCAGCAGTTTAAACCCGTCCTATGGCTACACCTTC.